The 22 T cell receptor beta chains below come from one sample, sequenced in a study of cytomegalovirus exposure and HLA in healthy donors (dated by TCRdb to about 2017). The library was produced with the immunoSEQ multiplex PCR assay. The multiplex PCR relied on a mix of 60 forward primers for TCR Vbeta segments and 13 reverse primers for TCR Jbeta segments. TCRdb's version of the immuneACCESS table is confined to in-frame rearrangements and falls short of the full clone set. An unresolved V gene accounts for under half of the shortfall where checked; the remainder is of unknown origin. This sample is represented by some 150,000 clones; 70% to 85% of them were singletons. 3.5% to 4.5% of the sample is in the top ten clones. The sample comprised PBMCs. These receptors all come from a young man in good health and CMV-seropositive.

This sequence joins TRBV27 and TRBJ2-7, with a weak D call TRBD1 (6 bases). V dropped 5 bases and J dropped 2 bases, with 16 bases sitting between them. Germline CDR1 and CDR2: MNHEY and SMNVEV (reference sequence). This CDR3 spans 15 amino acids. The CDR3 coding sequence is TGTGCCAGCAGTCCAATGGGGGCGAAAACCTACGAGCAGTACTTC. Translation: CASSPMGAKTYEQYF.

This clone was seen a handful of times. The CDR3 reads CASSSHFSGANVLTF. For the CDR3, the DNA is TGTGCCAGCAGTTCCCACTTCTCTGGGGCCAACGTCCTGACTTTC. The rearrangement uses TRBV6-6 and TRBJ2-6; D uncertain. This CDR3 is built from 15 residues. The V gene's germline CDR1 is MNHNY and CDR2 SVGAGI (reference sequence). The V end was cut by 4 bases, the J end by 0 bases, with 7 bases between.

The rearrangement joins TRBV2 to TRBJ1-2, with 7 bases matching TRBD1. This CDR3 is 13 amino acids long. V was clipped by 2 bases and J by 8 bases; unmatched bases: 5. In germline, CDR1 is SNHLY, CDR2 FYNNEI. The DNA for the CDR3 is TGTGCCAGCAGTGAATTCCAGGGGGGCGGCTACACCTTC. Protein sequence: CASSEFQGGGYTF.

The chain has TRBV4-2 and TRBJ2-7; 10 bases are shared with TRBD2. Trimming took 5 bases from V and 3 from J; bases not matched to a gene: 7. There are 15 residues in the CDR3. Germline V gene lookup returns CDR1 LGHNA and CDR2 YNFKEQ. CDR3 bases: TGTGCCAGCAGCGCTAGCGGGGGAATGGTCTACGAGCAGTACTTC. Translated, it gives CASSASGGMVYEQYF.

The rearrangement joins TRBV10-3 to TRBJ2-7; the match to TRBD2 covers 10 bases. The CDR3 is 15 amino acids. Germline CDR1 and CDR2: ENHRY and SYGVKD. The V segment lost 6 bases and the J segment 4 bases; nucleotides outside the gene matches: 9. The CDR3 DNA sequence: TGTGCCATCAGAGAGGATAGCGGGGGGAGGTACGAGCAGTACTTC. Translating gives CAIREDSGGRYEQYF.

The chain employs TRBV4-1 and TRBJ2-4, with D possibly being TRBD1 (5 bases). Germline assignment: CDR1 MGHRA and CDR2 YSYEKL. The CDR3 loop spans 19 amino acids. V gave up 3 bases and J gave up 0 bases, with 21 bases separating them. The DNA for the CDR3 is TGCGCCAGCAGCCAGGGCAGGGATTCCCCTATTCTAGCCAAAAACATTCAGTACTTC. Its translation is CASSQGRDSPILAKNIQYF.

This sequence joins TRBV29-1 and TRBJ1-2; D unresolved. The CDR3 loop spans 17 amino acids. Germline-derived CDR1 and CDR2 are SQVTM and ANQGSEA. V was cut by 0 bases and J by 5 bases, with 22 bases left in between. DNA of the CDR3: TGCAGCGTTGAAGATGGAGGGCCGCGAAAAACGGAGTATGGCTACACCTTC. Protein sequence: CSVEDGGPRKTEYGYTF.

This clone appeared a few times. The genes are TRBV2 and TRBJ2-3; 11 nucleotides line up with TRBD2. Per germline, CDR1 SNHLY and CDR2 FYNNEI. The ends lost 4 bases at V and 2 bases at J; junction bases unmatched: 11. This CDR3 contains 18 residues. The CDR3, as DNA: TGTGCCAGCAGTGTTCTAGCGGGGGGCCCCCAACCCACAGATACGCAGTATTTT. Translation gives CASSVLAGGPQPTDTQYF.

This chain connects TRBV30 to TRBJ1-6, with TRBD1 matching over 7 bases. Trimming removed 5 bases from V and 4 bases from J; junction bases left unmatched: 2. The CDR3 has 13 amino acids. From germline, CDR1 is GTSNPN and CDR2 SVGIG (reference sequence). In DNA, the CDR3 is TGTGCCTGGGGACAGGTTTATAATTCACCCCTCCACTTT. Its translation: CAWGQVYNSPLHF.

Comments on this clone: Other DNA sequences from this sample encode an identical CDR3 as well. J is TRBJ2-7 and V is TRBV5-1; perhaps TRBD1 as D (6 bases). V lost 0 bases and J lost 2, with 9 bases in between. Per the germline V gene, CDR1 is SGHRS and CDR2 is YFSETQ. The CDR3 runs 14 residues. CDR3 loop: CASSLVQGPYEQYF. CDR3 bases: TGCGCCAGCAGCTTGGTTCAGGGGCCCTACGAGCAGTACTTC.

This clone has a single count. V gene TRBV18 combines with J gene TRBJ1-5, with 8 bases identical to TRBD1. The V segment lost 5 bases and the J segment 4 bases; nucleotides outside the gene matches: 1. Germline values: CDR1 KGHSH, CDR2 LQKENI. The CDR3 contains 13 residues. Here the CDR3 DNA reads TGTGCCAGCTCAGGACAGGGTAATCAGCCCCAGCATTTT. Residues: CASSGQGNQPQHF.

Only one count was recorded for this clone. The J gene is TRBJ2-7, the V gene TRBV5-1, with 8 bases lining up with TRBD1. Germline CDR1 SGHRS, CDR2 YFSETQ. This CDR3 spans 13 amino acids. The V segment lost 7 bases and the J segment 2 bases; nucleotides outside the gene matches: 5. CDR3 residues: CASSGQVTYEQYF. As DNA, the CDR3 is TGCGCCAGCTCGGGACAGGTAACCTACGAGCAGTACTTC.

This rearrangement joins TRBV30 to TRBJ1-5; 8 bases line up with TRBD1. This CDR3 spans 14 amino acids. Germline V CDR1 and CDR2: GTSNPN, SVGIG (reference sequence). V dropped 8 bases and J dropped 4; count of bases not matched to a gene: 10. This chain's CDR3 is CAARGQAKNQPQHF. The CDR3 DNA is TGTGCCGCCCGGGGACAGGCAAAAAATCAGCCCCAGCATTTT.

The chain has TRBV11-2 and TRBJ1-6; D might be TRBD1 (6 bases). CDR3 length equals 14 residues. Trimming stripped 5 bases from V and 10 bases from J, with 15 bases between. Per germline, CDR1 SGHAT and CDR2 FQNNGV. The CDR3 loop is CASSVQGSGSPLHF. CDR3 in DNA: TGTGCCAGCAGCGTACAGGGTTCGGGCTCACCCCTCCACTTT.

This rearrangement joins TRBV7-8 to TRBJ2-7; 13 nucleotides match TRBD2. The ends lost 5 bases at V and 5 bases at J; junction bases unmatched: 9. This CDR3 is built from 16 residues. Germline-derived CDR1 and CDR2 are SGHVS and FQNEAQ. The CDR3 nucleotides are TGTGCCAGCAGCCCTGAAGGAGGACTAGCGGGGGACGAGCAGTACTTC. This codes for CASSPEGGLAGDEQYF.

The gene calls are TRBV7-2 and TRBJ2-7; D perhaps matches TRBD1 (5 bases). There are 15 residues in the CDR3. Germline V lookup: CDR1 SGHTA, CDR2 FQGNSA. Trimming took 4 bases from V and 0 from J, leaving 13 bases between them. CDR3: CASSSDLGHSYEQYF. The CDR3, as DNA: TGTGCCAGCAGCTCAGACCTGGGGCACTCCTACGAGCAGTACTTC.

V usage is TRBV15 and J usage is TRBJ2-5, with a tentative D call TRBD2 (5 bases). Germline values: CDR1 LNHNV, CDR2 YYDKDF (reference sequence). V lost 0 bases and J 5 bases, leaving 10 bases between the germline ends. The CDR3 runs 14 residues. The CDR3: CATSRDTGLETQYF. The CDR3 nucleotides read TGTGCCACCAGCAGAGATACGGGGTTGGAGACCCAGTACTTC.

This chain links TRBV7-9 with TRBJ2-3; D is ambiguous. This CDR3 contains 14 residues. CDR1 and CDR2 (germline): SEHNR, FQNEAQ (reference sequence). V was cut by 5 bases and J by 1 base, with 10 bases left in between. CDR3 sequence reads: CASSILVRTDTQYF. The CDR3, as DNA: TGTGCCAGCAGCATATTAGTCCGCACAGATACGCAGTATTTT.

This clone was picked up a small number of times. The chain recombines TRBV18 with TRBJ2-2, with D perhaps TRBD1 (6 bases). Germline-derived CDR1 and CDR2 are KGHSH and LQKENI. The CDR3 totals 16 residues. V was cut by 0 bases and J by 3 bases, with 11 bases left in between. CDR3: CASSPPKGHYTGELFF. Here the CDR3 DNA reads TGTGCCAGCTCACCACCGAAGGGACACTACACCGGGGAGCTGTTTTTT.

In nucleotides, the CDR3 is TGTGCCAGCAGTGATACCGGGACTAGCTCCGGGGAGCTGTTTTTT. Translated: CASSDTGTSSGELFF. V gene TRBV25-1 combines with J gene TRBJ2-2; 9 nucleotides agree with TRBD2. Germline V gene data show CDR1 as MGHDK and CDR2 as SYGVNS. With V trimmed by 3 bases and J by 6 bases, 5 bases remained unmatched. This CDR3 region has 15 residues. The entire variable domain, with the rest obtained from reference TRBV25-1 and TRBJ2-2, is as follows: EADIYQTPRYLVIGTGKKITLECSQTMGHDKMYWYQQDPGMELHLIHYSYGVNSTEKGDLSSESTVSRIRTEHFPLTLESARPSHTSQYLCASSDTGTSSGELFFGEGSRLTVL.

V is TRBV6-1 and J is TRBJ2-2, with D unclear. The CDR3 extends over 14 amino acids. Trimming removed 1 base at V and 9 bases at J, with 12 bases between. Per the germline V gene, CDR1 is MNHNS and CDR2 is SASEGT. The CDR3 bases are TGTGCCAGCAGTGAAGAACCCTCGGGTTGGGAGCTGTTTTTT. Its translation is CASSEEPSGWELFF.

The table lists this clone with a few counts. This CDR3 is also generated by other DNA sequences in the sample. This chain joins TRBV7-3 and TRBJ1-1; D unclear. Deletions cut 3 bases from V and 1 base from J, with 6 bases between. This CDR3 has 13 residues. Germline CDR1 reads SGHTA; CDR2 reads FQGTGA. This CDR3 is CASSLAGNTEAFF. CDR3 nucleotide sequence: TGTGCCAGCAGCTTGGCGGGGAACACTGAAGCTTTCTTT.